The 15 T cell receptor beta chains presented below share a single source sample, sequenced in a study of cytotoxic CD8 clonotypes in ibrutinib-treated CLL. Profiling relied on immunoSEQ multiplex PCR, and the TCRdb table lists in-frame clones only, not all of them. The sample contains 160,000 or so clones, roughly 84% of which appear only once. The specimen was PBMCs, collected at disease progression, from a patient treated with ibrutinib. All receptors derive from a human donor with chronic lymphocytic leukemia.

CDR3 in amino acids: CASSQASFPGSGTEAFF. The CDR3, as DNA: TGCGCCAGCAGCCAAGCTTCCTTCCCGGGTTCGGGCACTGAAGCTTTCTTT. The V call is TRBV4-1, the J call TRBJ1-1; no reliable D call. The CDR3 covers 17 residues. The V gene lost 1 base and the J gene lost 4 bases, with 19 bases spanning the gap. The germline V gene encodes CDR1 MGHRA and CDR2 YSYEKL.

The chain is built from TRBV6-5 and TRBJ2-7; D is undetermined. This CDR3 contains 14 residues. Germline V gene lookup returns CDR1 MNHEY and CDR2 SVGAGI. Trimming took 3 bases from V and 5 from J, leaving 14 bases between them. The CDR3 loop reads CASSYYHGRDEQYF. The DNA for the CDR3 is TGTGCCAGCAGTTATTACCACGGGCGCGACGAGCAGTACTTC.

CDR3 amino acids: CASSRRPGLAGVTGELFF. Written as DNA, the CDR3 is TGTGCCAGCAGCCGCAGGCCGGGACTAGCGGGAGTCACCGGGGAGCTGTTTTTT. V is TRBV11-2 and J is TRBJ2-2; 14 bases line up with TRBD2. Germline values: CDR1 SGHAT, CDR2 FQNNGV. The trim removed 5 bases at V and 4 bases at J, leaving 9 bases unmatched. The CDR3 consists of 18 residues.

The rearrangement uses TRBV18 and TRBJ2-1, with 7 bases lining up with TRBD2. CDR3 length: 19 amino acids. The J segment lost 2 bases and the V segment lost 3 bases, leaving 16 bases of the junction unmatched. Per the germline V gene, CDR1 is KGHSH and CDR2 is LQKENI. CDR3 residues: CASSPVKTLAAKTYNEQFF. The CDR3 DNA sequence: TGTGCCAGCTCACCCGTGAAAACCCTAGCGGCGAAAACCTACAATGAGCAGTTCTTC.

This clone has just one count. The J gene is TRBJ1-2, the V gene TRBV6-4, with D tentatively TRBD1 (5 bases). Germline assignment: CDR1 MRHNA and CDR2 SNTAGT. Trimming stripped 5 bases from V and 2 bases from J, with 12 bases between. This CDR3 contains 14 residues. The CDR3 nucleotides are TGTGCCAGCAGTAGCACAGGCTCAAACTATGGCTACACCTTC. It translates to CASSSTGSNYGYTF.

This chain uses TRBV4-1 with TRBJ2-2; D may be TRBD1 (6 bases). V lost 5 bases and J lost 2, with 12 bases in between. The germline CDR1 and CDR2 sequences are MGHRA and YSYEKL. CDR3 size: 15 residues. CDR3 sequence reads: CASSKPGQNTGELFF. The CDR3 coding sequence is TGCGCCAGCAGCAAACCGGGACAAAACACCGGGGAGCTGTTTTTT.

This chain connects TRBV7-2 to TRBJ2-1; 11 bases fit TRBD1. V lost 2 bases, J lost 6 bases, and 3 bases stayed unmatched. The CDR3 is made up of 15 amino acids. Per the germline V gene, CDR1 is SGHTA and CDR2 is FQGNSA. In DNA form, the CDR3 reads TGTGCCAGCAGCTTAAGGGGGACAGGGGGCAATGAGCAGTTCTTC. Translation: CASSLRGTGGNEQFF.

V usage is TRBV7-2 and J usage is TRBJ2-3, with D possibly matching TRBD2 (6 bases). The CDR3 covers 15 residues. Trimming removed 1 base from V and 8 bases from J, with 16 bases in between. Germline loops: CDR1 SGHTA, CDR2 FQGNSA. The CDR3 region has the DNA TGTGCCAGCAGCTTAGGGATCGCGGGATTAATTACGCAGTATTTT. Translating it yields CASSLGIAGLITQYF.

The chain combines TRBV18 with TRBJ2-7; D possibly uses TRBD1 or TRBD2 (7 bases each). Germline V CDR1 and CDR2: KGHSH, LQKENI. Trimming removed 6 bases at V and 3 bases at J, with 24 bases between. The CDR3 covers 17 residues. The CDR3 reads CASSPSAGGVRYYEQYF. CDR3 coding DNA: TGTGCCAGCTCCCCCTCCGCAGGGGGGGTGAGATACTACGAGCAGTACTTC. The variable domain in full, with the rest retrieved from reference TRBV18 and TRBJ2-7, is NAGVMQNPRHLVRRRGQEARLRCSPMKGHSHVYWYRQLPEEGLKFMVYLQKENIIDESGMPKERFSAEFPKEGPSILRIQQVVRGDSAAYFCASSPSAGGVRYYEQYFGPGTRLTVT.

The chain links TRBV6-4 to TRBJ2-2; 7 bases map to TRBD2. The CDR3 totals 17 residues. The V segment lost 6 bases and the J segment 6 bases; nucleotides outside the gene matches: 16. The germline gives CDR1 MRHNA, CDR2 SNTAGT. DNA of the CDR3: TGTGCCAGCAGCGGGGACGCGGGGGTTGTTCCGGCCGGGGAGCTGTTTTTT. This gives the protein CASSGDAGVVPAGELFF.

The CDR3 here is CASSGVAGVGETQYF. CDR3 DNA sequence: TGTGCCAGCAGCGGGGTAGCGGGAGTAGGTGAGACCCAGTACTTC. The chain employs TRBV9 and TRBJ2-5; 9 bases match TRBD2. This CDR3 spans 15 amino acids. Germline CDR1 reads SGDLS; CDR2 reads YYNGEE. Trimming removed 3 bases from V and 5 bases from J; junction bases left unmatched: 8.

This clone was seen only once. The chain couples TRBV6-5 to TRBJ1-2; weak D call: TRBD1 (5 bases). The V and J ends lost 2 bases and 1 base respectively, with 11 bases between them. This CDR3 contains 15 residues. Germline assignment: CDR1 MNHEY and CDR2 SVGAGI. The CDR3 sequence: CASSYRTDINYGYTF. As DNA, the CDR3 is TGTGCCAGCAGTTACAGGACGGACATTAACTATGGCTACACCTTC.

V usage is TRBV28 and J usage is TRBJ1-6, with a tentative D call TRBD1 (5 bases). The CDR3 has 19 residues. The V end lost 2 bases, the J end lost 3 bases, and 20 bases lay between the germline ends. Germline CDR1 and CDR2: MDHEN and SYDVKM. CDR3 sequence (DNA): TGTGCCAGCAGTTTAGTAGGAGGAGGGGCCATCTTCTATAATTCACCCCTCCACTTT. Encoded protein: CASSLVGGGAIFYNSPLHF.

This clone appeared a single time. The genes are TRBV30 and TRBJ2-5; 14 positions agree with TRBD2. The germline CDR1 and CDR2 sequences are GTSNPN and SVGIG (reference sequence). The CDR3 extends over 18 amino acids. V gave up 2 bases and J gave up 3 bases; unmatched junction bases: 11. The CDR3 region has the DNA TGTGCCTGGAGTTACCGATCGGGACTAGCGGGAGAGGAAGAGACCCAGTACTTC. It is translated as CAWSYRSGLAGEEETQYF.

This clone was detected only once. The chain combines TRBV7-3 with TRBJ2-3; D is uncertain. V lost 3 bases, J lost 4 bases, and 5 bases lay in between. This CDR3 is built from 12 residues. The germline gives CDR1 SGHTA, CDR2 FQGTGA. The CDR3 spells CASSFGSDTQYF. CDR3 bases: TGTGCCAGCAGCTTTGGCTCAGATACGCAGTATTTT. The whole variable domain, remainder taken from reference TRBV7-3 and TRBJ2-3, is GAGVSQTPSNKVTEKGKYVELRCDPISGHTALYWYRQSLGQGPEFLIYFQGTGAADDSGLPNDRFFAVRPEGSVSTLKIQRTERGDSAVYLCASSFGSDTQYFGPGTRLTVL.